The 18 T cell receptor beta chains below come from one sample, sequenced in a study of PD-1 blockade in mismatch repair-deficient tumors. The repertoire was sequenced with immunoSEQ multiplex PCR; TCRdb's copy has only in-frame clones and lacks some. The sample has about 120,000 clones, about 88% seen once. Here the sequenced sample was peripheral blood, taken 44 weeks after starting pembrolizumab. Receptors were obtained from an adult with mismatch repair-deficient cancer.

By sample fraction, this clone is medium-sized. This chain uses TRBV28 with TRBJ1-2, with a tentative D call TRBD1 (5 bases). Germline values: CDR1 MDHEN, CDR2 SYDVKM. Trimming shortened V by 6 bases and J by 1 base, and 15 bases separated the two germline ends. This CDR3 comprises 15 residues. The CDR3 region is CASSQGGGLNYGYTF. The DNA for the CDR3 is TGTGCCAGCAGCCAGGGAGGTGGCCTTAACTATGGCTACACCTTC.

The CDR3 bases are TGTGCCAGCAGCCCCCTTGGAGGGCCCTTGCAGTACTTC. It encodes CASSPLGGPLQYF. This sequence joins TRBV9 and TRBJ2-7, with D possibly TRBD2 on 6 matching bases. Trimming pared 4 bases from V and 9 bases from J, leaving 17 bases between. Germline V CDR1 and CDR2: SGDLS, YYNGEE. The CDR3 is 13 residues long. Drawing the rest from reference TRBV9 and TRBJ2-7, the complete variable domain is DSGVTQTPKHLITATGQRVTLRCSPRSGDLSVYWYQQSLDQGLQFLIQYYNGEERAKGNILERFSAQQFPDLHSELNLSSLELGDSALYFCASSPLGGPLQYFGPGTRLTVT.

Here the CDR3 DNA reads TGCAGCGCCCTCCCAGGGCCAAATGAAGCTTTCTTT. It codes for CSALPGPNEAFF. J is TRBJ1-1 and V is TRBV29-1; tentatively, D is TRBD1 (5 bases). Looked up from germline, CDR1 is SQVTM and CDR2 is ANQGSEA. V shed 7 bases and J shed 7 bases, with 16 bases lying between them. This CDR3 is built from 12 residues.

This rearrangement joins TRBV4-2 to TRBJ2-2; 7 bases are a match to TRBD2. The CDR3 extends over 15 amino acids. Germline values: CDR1 LGHNA, CDR2 YNFKEQ. With 2 bases clipped from V and 3 bases from J, the junction kept 3 bases outside the gene matches. The CDR3 DNA sequence: TGTGCCAGCAGCCAATTGGGACTACACACCGGGGAGCTGTTTTTT. The encoded protein is CASSQLGLHTGELFF.

The gene calls are TRBV5-1 and TRBJ2-3, with 7 bases that match TRBD1. Germline lookup yields CDR1 SGHRS and CDR2 YFSETQ. The CDR3 runs 14 residues. V lost 2 bases, J lost 6 bases, and 6 bases stayed unmatched. The CDR3 nucleotides are TGCGCCAGCAGCTTAGAGGGGGCGCGCGATACGCAGTATTTT. It encodes CASSLEGARDTQYF.

This CDR3 reads CASSIDHIREGYEQYF. The DNA for the CDR3 is TGTGCCAGTAGTATAGATCACATACGGGAAGGCTACGAGCAGTACTTC. The V and J genes are TRBV19 and TRBJ2-7; the D gene is possibly TRBD2 (5 bases). Germline values: CDR1 LNHDA, CDR2 SQIVND (reference sequence). Trimming took off 0 bases at V and 3 bases at J, with 15 bases between the two ends. The CDR3 extends over 16 amino acids.

This chain's CDR3 is CASSLGLAGPPDGVETQYF. The DNA of the CDR3 is TGTGCCAGCAGCTTGGGTCTAGCGGGCCCTCCAGACGGTGTTGAGACCCAGTACTTC. This sequence joins TRBV11-2 and TRBJ2-5; TRBD2 matches at 8 bases. Losses at the gene ends were 3 bases for V and 5 bases for J; bases not matched to a gene: 20. This CDR3 spans 19 amino acids. The V gene's germline CDR1 is SGHAT and CDR2 FQNNGV.

The V call is TRBV21-1, the J call TRBJ2-7; the table's D call of TRBD2 was not tested on the DNA. TRBV21-1 is labeled a pseudogene. The CDR3 sequence is 16 residues long. Written as DNA, the CDR3 is TGTGCCAGCAGCAAAGGGTACTCTCGTAGCTCCTACGAGCAGTACTTC. It is translated as CASSKGYSRSSYEQYF.

The CDR3 DNA follows: TGTGCCATCCGACAGGATACATTGAACACTGAAGCTTTCTTT. The encoded protein is CAIRQDTLNTEAFF. V gene TRBV28 combines with J gene TRBJ1-1, with a possible D match to TRBD1 (6 bases). The CDR3 covers 14 residues. Germline V gene sequence: CDR1 MDHEN, CDR2 SYDVKM. The germline V and J ends were trimmed by 10 bases and 0 bases, with 15 bases remaining between them.

This clone was observed a single time. The chain is built from TRBV7-8 and TRBJ2-1; D gene unclear. This CDR3 has 16 residues. Trimming removed 1 base at V and 9 bases at J, with 19 bases between. Germline CDR1 is SGHVS and CDR2 is FQNEAQ. CDR3 sequence: CASSLENVRWMSEQFF. DNA for the CDR3: TGTGCCAGCAGCTTAGAAAATGTACGCTGGATGAGTGAGCAGTTCTTC.

CDR3 protein: CASSAGGDYGYTF. CDR3 sequence (DNA): TGTGCCAGCAGTGCTGGGGGAGACTATGGCTACACCTTC. The chain employs TRBV2 and TRBJ1-2, with D possibly being TRBD1 (5 bases). Germline assignment: CDR1 SNHLY and CDR2 FYNNEI. The CDR3 is 13 amino acids. The V end was cut by 4 bases, the J end by 3 bases, with 9 bases between.

The V and J genes are TRBV29-1 and TRBJ1-4, with no clear D. V lost 7 bases, J lost 6 bases, and 6 bases lay in between. This CDR3 has 10 residues. The germline gives CDR1 SQVTM, CDR2 ANQGSEA. The chain's CDR3 is CSAGDEKLFF. Written as DNA, the CDR3 is TGCAGCGCTGGGGATGAAAAACTGTTTTTT.

The V gene is TRBV6-5, the J gene TRBJ1-2, with a possible D match to TRBD1 (6 bases). In germline, CDR1 is MNHEY, CDR2 SVGAGI. V was clipped by 8 bases and J by 4 bases, with 17 bases between them. CDR3 length equals 14 residues. The CDR3 DNA follows: TGTGCCAGCGGAGAACAGGGTCGAGGCTATGGCTACACCTTC. Translated, it gives CASGEQGRGYGYTF.

The V call is TRBV15, the J call TRBJ2-3; 7 bases match TRBD1. CDR3 length equals 15 residues. V was pared by 0 bases and J by 4 bases, with 4 bases of the junction left unmatched. Germline CDR1 and CDR2: LNHNV and YYDKDF (reference sequence). DNA of the CDR3: TGTGCCACCAGCAGAGATCAAGGGGGCCCAGATACGCAGTATTTT. Protein product: CATSRDQGGPDTQYF.

The chain joins TRBV7-9 to TRBJ1-5; the D is unclear. The V and J ends lost 5 bases and 4 bases respectively, with 6 bases between them. The CDR3 sequence is 12 residues long. The V gene's germline CDR1 is SEHNR and CDR2 FQNEAQ (reference sequence). For the CDR3, the DNA is TGTGCCAGCAGCCTAGAGAATCAGCCCCAGCATTTT. It encodes CASSLENQPQHF.

The chain combines TRBV7-9 with TRBJ2-2; tentatively, D is TRBD1 (5 bases). The germline V gene has CDR1 SEHNR and CDR2 FQNEAQ (reference sequence). The CDR3 loop spans 14 amino acids. Trimming took off 5 bases at V and 4 bases at J, with 11 bases between the two ends. DNA for the CDR3: TGTGCCAGCAGCATGACAGTTATCACCGGGGAGCTGTTTTTT. Translation: CASSMTVITGELFF. The full variable domain, rest sourced from reference TRBV7-9 and TRBJ2-2, is DTGVSQNPRHKITKRGQNVTFRCDPISEHNRLYWYRQTLGQGPEFLTYFQNEAQLEKSRLLSDRFSAERPKGSFSTLEIQRTEQGDSAMYLCASSMTVITGELFFGEGSRLTVL.

V usage is TRBV7-9 and J usage is TRBJ1-5; TRBD1 aligns across 7 bases. J was trimmed by 2 bases and V by 5 bases; bases with no gene match: 6. CDR1 SEHNR and CDR2 FQNEAQ come from the germline V gene (reference sequence). The CDR3 runs to 15 residues. DNA for the CDR3: TGTGCCAGCAGCCCCCCAGGGACAGGCAATCAGCCCCAGCATTTT. Protein product: CASSPPGTGNQPQHF.

CDR3 coding DNA: TGTGCCAGCAGCCTACGAGGACAGGGGATGGTAAATGAGCAGTTCTTC. Translating it yields CASSLRGQGMVNEQFF. The V gene is TRBV9, the J gene TRBJ2-1, with 9 bases identical to TRBD1. Unmatched junction bases numbered 12, after V lost 4 bases and J lost 7 bases. Germline CDR1 SGDLS, CDR2 YYNGEE. This CDR3 has 16 residues. The whole variable domain, filled in from reference TRBV9 and TRBJ2-1, reads DSGVTQTPKHLITATGQRVTLRCSPRSGDLSVYWYQQSLDQGLQFLIQYYNGEERAKGNILERFSAQQFPDLHSELNLSSLELGDSALYFCASSLRGQGMVNEQFFGPGTRLTVL.